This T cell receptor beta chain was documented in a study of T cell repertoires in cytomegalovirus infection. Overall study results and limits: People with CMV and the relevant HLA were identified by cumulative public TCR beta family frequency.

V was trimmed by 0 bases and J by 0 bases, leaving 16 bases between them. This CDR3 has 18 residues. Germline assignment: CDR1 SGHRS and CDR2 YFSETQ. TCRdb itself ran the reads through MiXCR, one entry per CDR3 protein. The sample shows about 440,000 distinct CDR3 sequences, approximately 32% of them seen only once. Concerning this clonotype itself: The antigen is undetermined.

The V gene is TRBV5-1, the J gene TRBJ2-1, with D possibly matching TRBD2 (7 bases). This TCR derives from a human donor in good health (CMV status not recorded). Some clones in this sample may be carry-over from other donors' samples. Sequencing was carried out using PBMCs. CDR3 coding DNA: TGCGCCAGCAGCTTGGGAGGGGGGGCCCCGAGCTCCTACAATGAGCAGTTCTTC. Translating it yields CASSLGGGAPSSYNEQFF. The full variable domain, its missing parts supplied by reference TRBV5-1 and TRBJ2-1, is KAGVTQTPRYLIKTRGQQVTLSCSPISGHRSVSWYQQTPGQGLQFLFEYFSETQRNKGNFPGRFSGRQFSNSRSEMNVSTLELGDSALYLCASSLGGGAPSSYNEQFFGPGTRLTVL.